This TCR beta chain was captured by sequencing in a study of blood T cell repertoires in COVID-19. In the study overall: The United States, Italy and Spain supplied acute and convalescent COVID-19 samples.

Followed longitudinally, the Seattle patients had been enrolled during active infection. As regards this clone: This CDR3 is also generated by other DNA sequences in the sample.

Original analysis: How many nucleated cells were present was estimated from reference gene primer amplification. Method: immunoSEQ multiplex PCR; TCRdb's copy keeps in-frame clones and lacks some. The V and J calls and clone size come from that table; D and trimming were worked out from the DNA. The sample lists 290,000 or so clones, approximately 91% occurring once. The CDR3 is 14 residues long. V shed 1 base and J 6 bases; nucleotides not matched to a gene: 3. The germline V gene encodes CDR1 LNHDA and CDR2 SQIVND (reference sequence). The sequence came from a woman between 25 and 40 years old with COVID-19, enrolled during active disease. Sequenced input: peripheral blood. This sequence joins TRBV19 and TRBJ1-5, with 7 bases fitting TRBD1. DNA of the CDR3: TGTGCCAGTAGTATAGGACAGGGCGGTCAGCCCCAGCATTTT. As protein: CASSIGQGGQPQHF.